This T cell receptor (beta chain) was profiled in a study of T cell changes during pregnancy in multiple sclerosis. Libraries were prepared by immunoSEQ multiplex PCR; TCRdb keeps only in-frame clonotypes and omits some of them. In the table there are 35,000 or so clones, around 89% of which are singletons. This clone has just a few counts. This CDR3 is built from 15 residues. Germline lookup yields CDR1 SEHNR and CDR2 FQNEAQ (reference sequence). Unmatched junction bases numbered 10, after V lost 4 bases and J lost 8 bases. The chain couples TRBV7-9 to TRBJ1-4, with TRBD1 matching 7 bases. The specimen comprised CD4+ T cells from peripheral blood mononuclear cells, sampled in the first trimester of pregnancy. The TCR originated in a female donor with multiple sclerosis, enrolled in a pregnancy study. The CDR3, as DNA: TGTGCCAGCAGCTCCCGAGGGGGCGCATACGAAAAACTGTTTTTT. Amino acid sequence: CASSSRGGAYEKLFF.